These 21 T cell receptor beta chains were all obtained from the same sample, sequenced in a study of early T cells in non-severe SARS-CoV-2 infection. TCRdb independently ran MiXCR on the 5' RACE reads; one entry per CDR3 protein. The data show tens of thousands of distinct CDR3 sequences, more than 13% seen once. The sample was whole blood. The receptors were sampled from an adult who was a healthcare worker with PCR-confirmed SARS-CoV-2 infection or an uninfected control (not recorded which).

This clonotype was observed a few times. This chain links TRBV7-6 with TRBJ2-1; 8 positions agree with TRBD1. CDR3 size: 16 residues. J gave up 2 bases and V 5 bases, and 8 bases lay outside the gene matches. The germline gives CDR1 SGHVS, CDR2 FNYEAQ. Written as DNA, the CDR3 is TGTGCCAGCAGCGTCAGGGGGCTAGACCCCTACAATGAGCAGTTCTTC. Encoded protein: CASSVRGLDPYNEQFF.

This clonotype has at least ten counts. J is TRBJ2-6 and V is TRBV18; unclear D gene. There are 15 residues in the CDR3. Germline lookup yields CDR1 KGHSH and CDR2 LQKENI. V gave up 3 bases and J gave up 0 bases, with 6 bases separating them. The CDR3 loop is CASSPQDSGANVLTF. The CDR3 DNA reads TGTGCCAGCTCACCTCAGGACTCTGGGGCCAACGTCCTGACTTTC.

J is TRBJ2-5 and V is TRBV12-5; D remains ambiguous. This CDR3 contains 13 residues. Per the germline V gene, CDR1 is LGHNT and CDR2 is FRNRAP. Trimming removed 4 bases at V and 4 bases at J, with 10 bases between. CDR3 sequence reads: CASGSGAPETQYF. CDR3 coding DNA: TGTGCTAGTGGTTCTGGTGCCCCAGAGACCCAGTACTTC. The full variable domain, its missing parts supplied by reference TRBV12-5 and TRBJ2-5, is DARVTQTPRHKVTEMGQEVTMRCQPILGHNTVFWYRQTMMQGLELLAYFRNRAPLDDSGMPKDRFSAEMPDATLATLKIQPSEPRDSAVYFCASGSGAPETQYFGPGTRLLVL.

This clonotype was recorded a few times. The V gene is TRBV5-6, the J gene TRBJ1-5; D gene uncertain. The CDR3 runs to 14 residues. Germline loops: CDR1 SGHDT, CDR2 YYEEEE. Trimming pared 4 bases from V and 4 bases from J, leaving 12 bases between. This chain's CDR3 is CASSLQAANQPQHF. As DNA, the CDR3 is TGTGCCAGCAGCCTCCAGGCGGCTAATCAGCCCCAGCATTTT.

Ten or more counts support this clonotype. This chain joins TRBV3-1 and TRBJ2-1; 8 bases line up with TRBD2. Germline lookup yields CDR1 LGHDT and CDR2 YNNKEL (reference sequence). Germline trimming cut 1 base from V and 10 bases from J; bases unmatched to any gene: 12. The length of the CDR3 is 16 residues. CDR3 in amino acids: CASSQGTLAGVGEQFF. CDR3 DNA sequence: TGTGCCAGCAGCCAAGGTACCCTAGCGGGTGTTGGGGAGCAGTTCTTC.

This chain joins TRBV15 and TRBJ2-7, with 9 bases identical to TRBD1. V gave up 2 bases and J gave up 4 bases; unmatched junction bases: 6. There are 15 residues in the CDR3. Per the germline V gene, CDR1 is LNHNV and CDR2 is YYDKDF (reference sequence). Written as DNA, the CDR3 is TGTGCCACCAGCAGAACCGGGACAGGGATTTACGAGCAGTACTTC. Its translation: CATSRTGTGIYEQYF.

This clonotype was detected ten times or more. This chain joins TRBV7-2 and TRBJ1-1, with D unresolved. Trimming left V 0 bases short and J 1 base short, with 3 bases between. The germline V gene has CDR1 SGHTA and CDR2 FQGNSA. This CDR3 is built from 13 residues. CDR3 loop: CASSLATNTEAFF. CDR3 coding DNA: TGTGCCAGCAGCTTAGCGACGAACACTGAAGCTTTCTTT.

The CDR3 bases are TGTGCCACCAGTGACCCCGGACTAGCGGGGGGGCGGAGCGGGGAGCTGTTTTTT. Protein sequence: CATSDPGLAGGRSGELFF. V is TRBV24-1 and J is TRBJ2-2; 15 bases are a match to TRBD2. The J segment lost 7 bases and the V segment lost 4 bases, leaving 9 bases of the junction unmatched. Germline V gene sequence: CDR1 KGHDR, CDR2 SFDVKD. The length of the CDR3 is 18 residues.

V is TRBV19 and J is TRBJ1-4, with 9 bases aligning to TRBD1. There are 16 residues in the CDR3. The trim removed 6 bases at V and 8 bases at J, leaving 13 bases unmatched. Germline-derived CDR1 and CDR2 are LNHDA and SQIVND (reference sequence). CDR3 in amino acids: CASSLGARTGEEKLFF. The CDR3 bases are TGTGCCAGTAGCCTCGGAGCCCGGACAGGGGAAGAAAAACTGTTTTTT.

This clonotype was found many times. This chain links TRBV5-1 with TRBJ1-5; D may be TRBD1 (5 bases). Germline V gives CDR1 SGHRS, CDR2 YFSETQ. This CDR3 is 14 amino acids long. V was shortened by 4 bases and J by 12 bases, with 20 bases between the two germline ends. The CDR3: CASSEGMPLSVQHF. CDR3 DNA sequence: TGCGCCAGCAGCGAGGGGATGCCGCTTTCCGTCCAGCATTTT. The variable domain in full, completed from reference TRBV5-1 and TRBJ1-5, reads KAGVTQTPRYLIKTRGQQVTLSCSPISGHRSVSWYQQTPGQGLQFLFEYFSETQRNKGNFPGRFSGRQFSNSRSEMNVSTLELGDSALYLCASSEGMPLSVQHFGDGTRLSIL.

Many counts were recorded for this clonotype. This rearrangement joins TRBV20-1 to TRBJ1-5; tentative D call: TRBD1 (6 bases). Germline CDR1 and CDR2: DFQATT and SNEGSKA (reference sequence). There are 17 residues in the CDR3. Trimming shortened V by 8 bases and J by 5 bases, and 28 bases separated the two germline ends. In nucleotides, the CDR3 is TGCAGTACCCGTACGGGGAGGGGGTCTTTCATGGATCAGCCCCAGCATTTT. Translation: CSTRTGRGSFMDQPQHF.

V gene TRBV10-2 combines with J gene TRBJ2-3; 9 nucleotides match TRBD2. Germline V lookup: CDR1 WSHSY, CDR2 SAAADI. V dropped 6 bases and J dropped 6; count of bases not matched to a gene: 4. This CDR3 region has 13 residues. The CDR3 nucleotides are TGCGCCAGCAGGACTAGCGGTCCCGATACGCAGTATTTT. This encodes CASRTSGPDTQYF.

This clonotype was seen a handful of times. The V gene is TRBV5-1, the J gene TRBJ1-1; no definite D call. The V gene's germline CDR1 is SGHRS and CDR2 YFSETQ. V lost 4 bases and J 0 bases, leaving 10 bases between the germline ends. The CDR3 extends over 14 amino acids. The CDR3, as DNA: TGCGCCAGCAGCCTATCGAGCCTGAACACTGAAGCTTTCTTT. Residues: CASSLSSLNTEAFF.

Only a few counts were recorded for this clonotype. This chain connects TRBV7-9 to TRBJ2-5; 8 bases map to TRBD2. The CDR3 has 15 amino acids. Germline trimming cut 5 bases from V and 2 bases from J; bases unmatched to any gene: 7. CDR1 SEHNR and CDR2 FQNEAQ come from the germline V gene (reference sequence). The DNA for the CDR3 is TGTGCCAGCAGCCGGAAAACTAGCGGTCAAGAGACCCAGTACTTC. As protein: CASSRKTSGQETQYF. The full variable domain, rest sourced from reference TRBV7-9 and TRBJ2-5, is DTGVSQNPRHKITKRGQNVTFRCDPISEHNRLYWYRQTLGQGPEFLTYFQNEAQLEKSRLLSDRFSAERPKGSFSTLEIQRTEQGDSAMYLCASSRKTSGQETQYFGPGTRLLVL.

This clonotype was found a few times. V usage is TRBV5-1 and J usage is TRBJ2-7, with D perhaps TRBD2 (5 bases). Trimming took 1 base from V and 2 from J, leaving 13 bases between them. CDR3 length equals 15 residues. CDR1 and CDR2 (germline): SGHRS, YFSETQ. The CDR3 DNA sequence: TGCGCCAGCAGCTTGTTTACAGCGGCTACCTACGAGCAGTACTTC. Translation gives CASSLFTAATYEQYF.

About this clonotype: A much larger clone differs by one base, so this may be a read error. Because the CDR3 is missing its conserved closing phenylalanine or tryptophan, this is likely a read error. J is TRBJ2-4 and V is TRBV12-3 or TRBV12-4, with 8 bases lining up with TRBD1. The CDR3 has 17 amino acids. V gave up 5 bases and J gave up 1 base; unmatched junction bases: 10. The CDR3 loop is CASSPPTGAVAKNIQYS. As DNA, the CDR3 is TGTGCCAGCAGTCCTCCGACAGGGGCGGTGGCCAAAAACATTCAGTACTCC.

V is TRBV5-1 and J is TRBJ2-2, with D uncertain. Trimming took 7 bases from V and 2 from J, leaving 12 bases between them. The CDR3 has 14 amino acids. In germline, CDR1 is SGHRS, CDR2 YFSETQ. CDR3 nucleotides: TGCGCCAGCCGACCTTGGGTAAACACCGGGGAGCTGTTTTTT. Amino acid sequence: CASRPWVNTGELFF.

This clonotype was recorded many times. CDR3 region: CASSSHLGISNQPQHF. CDR3 in DNA: TGTGCCAGCAGTTCACATCTCGGAATTAGCAATCAGCCCCAGCATTTT. The V and J genes are TRBV6-5 and TRBJ1-5; D remains ambiguous. CDR3 length: 16 residues. Trimming took 4 bases from V and 0 from J, leaving 13 bases between them. CDR1 is MNHEY and CDR2 is SVGAGI in the germline V gene.

Ten or more counts support this clonotype. The gene calls are TRBV5-4 and TRBJ1-1; no clear D. The germline gives CDR1 SGHNT, CDR2 YYREEE (reference sequence). V was trimmed by 3 bases and J by 5 bases, leaving 5 bases between them. This CDR3 spans 11 amino acids. CDR3 residues: CASSSSTEAFF. CDR3 nucleotides: TGTGCCAGCAGCTCCTCAACTGAAGCTTTCTTT. Together with reference TRBV5-4 and TRBJ1-1, the CDR3 gives the full variable domain: ETGVTQSPTHLIKTRGQQVTLRCSSQSGHNTVSWYQQALGQGPQFIFQYYREEENGRGNFPPRFSGLQFPNYSSELNVNALELDDSALYLCASSSSTEAFFGQGTRLTVV.

This clonotype was observed many times. DNA of the CDR3: TGTGCCAGCAGCCCCGGGGCGGGAGGCCTGAGCCAGTTCTTC. This encodes CASSPGAGGLSQFF. The chain links TRBV7-3 to TRBJ2-1; 8 positions match TRBD2. The CDR3 covers 14 residues. The trim removed 5 bases at V and 13 bases at J, leaving 13 bases unmatched. Germline-derived CDR1 and CDR2 are SGHTA and FQGTGA.

This clonotype was seen repeatedly, ten times or more. The chain employs TRBV4-1 and TRBJ2-1; D may be TRBD1 (6 bases). The CDR3 has 15 residues. V lost 4 bases, J lost 0 bases, and 10 bases lay in between. Per germline, CDR1 MGHRA and CDR2 YSYEKL. The CDR3 DNA follows: TGCGCCAGCAGCCCCACAGGGATCTCCTACAATGAGCAGTTCTTC. It codes for CASSPTGISYNEQFF.